One sample yielded the 16 T cell receptor beta chains listed below, sequenced in a study of shared clonotypes between healthy human individuals. Sequencing used immunoSEQ multiplex PCR; TCRdb keeps in-frame clones, though not all of them. The table lists 550,000 to 800,000 clones, about 74% of them singletons, with 1.7% in the top ten. Material: memory CD4+ T cells sorted from blood. Noted subset: CD45RA-negative fraction. The source is a woman in her twenties or thirties in good health.

This clone was detected once. This chain links TRBV4-2 with TRBJ2-7; D call uncertain. Germline lookup yields CDR1 LGHNA and CDR2 YNFKEQ. The CDR3 contains 16 residues. V lost 0 bases to trimming and J lost 2 bases, with 14 bases between them. In DNA form, the CDR3 reads TGTGCCAGCAGCCAAGAGGTTCGGCAGCCCCCCTACGAGCAGTACTTC. It encodes CASSQEVRQPPYEQYF.

The rearrangement links TRBV25-1 to TRBJ2-1; D is unclear. Germline CDR1 MGHDK, CDR2 SYGVNS. V lost 3 bases and J 4 bases, leaving 10 bases between the germline ends. There are 14 residues in the CDR3. The CDR3 sequence is CASSEAAKYNEQFF. The DNA of the CDR3 is TGTGCCAGCAGTGAGGCAGCAAAGTACAATGAGCAGTTCTTC.

The CDR3 DNA reads as TGTGCCACCAGCAGAGGAGACAGGGGTCTTCAGCCCCAGCATTTT. Translation: CATSRGDRGLQPQHF. The chain employs TRBV15 and TRBJ1-5; 8 bases line up with TRBD1. CDR1 is LNHNV, CDR2 YYDKDF, per germline (reference sequence). Trimming removed 1 base from V and 6 bases from J; junction bases left unmatched: 5. The CDR3 is 15 residues long. Looking up the rest from reference TRBV15 and TRBJ1-5 gives the full variable domain: DAMVIQNPRYQVTQFGKPVTLSCSQTLNHNVMYWYQQKSSQAPKLLFHYYDKDFNNEADTPDNFQSRRPNTSFCFLDIRSPGLGDTAMYLCATSRGDRGLQPQHFGDGTRLSIL.

The V gene is TRBV28, the J gene TRBJ1-5, with D maybe TRBD1 (5 bases). CDR1 is MDHEN and CDR2 is SYDVKM in the germline V gene. CDR3 length equals 15 residues. The ends were cut back, 3 bases at V and 3 bases at J, with 12 bases in the middle. In nucleotides, the CDR3 is TGTGCCAGCAGTTTGGGAGGGGAAAACAATCAGCCCCAGCATTTT. Its protein is CASSLGGENNQPQHF.

V is TRBV30 and J is TRBJ2-3; possibly TRBD1 for D (6 bases). This CDR3 is built from 14 residues. Trimming pared 0 bases from V and 8 bases from J, leaving 15 bases between. Germline V gives CDR1 GTSNPN, CDR2 SVGIG (reference sequence). DNA for the CDR3: TGTGCCTGGAGTGTAAAAGGGGGTACGGCTACGCAGTATTTT. This translates into CAWSVKGGTATQYF.

About this clone itself: The same CDR3 can be traced to other DNA sequences in this sample. The gene calls are TRBV7-9 and TRBJ1-4; TRBD1 might be the D (6 bases). Germline V CDR1 and CDR2: SEHNR, FQNEAQ (reference sequence). V gave up 5 bases and J gave up 8 bases, with 15 bases separating them. The CDR3 covers 14 residues. For the CDR3, the DNA is TGTGCCAGCAGCGCAACCGGGACAAACGAAAAACTGTTTTTT. Translated: CASSATGTNEKLFF.

V usage is TRBV5-5 and J usage is TRBJ2-3; D is possibly TRBD2 (5 bases). Trimming cost V 4 bases and J 3 bases, with 18 bases left between them. The CDR3 has 16 amino acids. Germline CDR1 SGHKS, CDR2 YYEKEE (reference sequence). CDR3 nucleotides: TGTGCCAGCAGCCGGCGACTGGGCGGGCATACAGATACGCAGTATTTT. As protein: CASSRRLGGHTDTQYF.

V usage is TRBV7-2 and J usage is TRBJ2-1, with D possibly TRBD2 on 5 matching bases. V lost 4 bases and J lost 4, with 20 bases in between. CDR3 length equals 17 residues. Germline CDR1 is SGHTA and CDR2 is FQGNSA. DNA of the CDR3: TGTGCCAGCAGCTCTAGCTATACAGTTCCATCATACAATGAGCAGTTCTTC. It specifies CASSSSYTVPSYNEQFF. The variable domain in full, with the rest retrieved from reference TRBV7-2 and TRBJ2-1, is GAGVSQSPSNKVTEKGKDVELRCDPISGHTALYWYRQSLGQGLEFLIYFQGNSAPDKSGLPSDRFSAERTGGSVSTLTIQRTQQEDSAVYLCASSSSYTVPSYNEQFFGPGTRLTVL.

The CDR3 nucleotides read TGTGCCAGCAGTTCTAGCGGTAGCTACAATGAGCAGTTCTTC. Amino acids: CASSSSGSYNEQFF. This chain joins TRBV6-1 and TRBJ2-1; the match to TRBD2 covers 7 bases. V lost 5 bases, J lost 3 bases, and 4 bases stayed unmatched. Germline CDR1 reads MNHNS; CDR2 reads SASEGT. The CDR3 length is 14 residues.

The chain uses TRBV30 and TRBJ2-7; D remains ambiguous. The CDR3 extends over 11 amino acids. CDR1 is GTSNPN, CDR2 SVGIG, per germline (reference sequence). V shed 0 bases and J shed 9 bases, with 9 bases lying between them. CDR3 amino acids: CAWSVSSWQYF. The DNA of the CDR3 is TGTGCCTGGAGTGTATCGTCGTGGCAGTACTTC.

CDR3 nucleotide sequence: TGTGCCAGCACCCGTGGAGGGGGGGGCGACACCGGGGAGCTGTTTTTT. This encodes CASTRGGGGDTGELFF. The J gene is TRBJ2-2, the V gene TRBV28; possible D gene TRBD2, 7 bases. The CDR3 consists of 16 residues. Trimming took 7 bases from V and 3 from J, leaving 18 bases between them. Germline V gene sequence: CDR1 MDHEN, CDR2 SYDVKM.

The chain links TRBV28 to TRBJ1-5; D gene uncertain. The germline gives CDR1 MDHEN, CDR2 SYDVKM. The CDR3 length is 13 residues. Trimming removed 6 bases at V and 5 bases at J, with 11 bases between. CDR3 sequence: CASSTPQDQPQHF. The DNA for the CDR3 is TGTGCCAGCAGCACACCTCAAGATCAGCCCCAGCATTTT.

The CDR3 sequence: CASSSTVTGSLGGYTF. CDR3 nucleotide sequence: TGTGCCAGCAGTTCCACCGTGACAGGGTCGTTGGGTGGCTACACCTTC. V and J are TRBV6-5 and TRBJ1-2, with TRBD1 identical over 7 bases. CDR1 is MNHEY and CDR2 is SVGAGI in the germline V gene. The CDR3 runs to 16 residues. V lost 4 bases, J lost 7 bases, and 15 bases stayed unmatched.

This clone was detected only a few times. V usage is TRBV14 and J usage is TRBJ1-2; no definite D call. The CDR3 covers 13 residues. Trimming stripped 3 bases from V and 8 bases from J, with 13 bases between. CDR1 SGHDN and CDR2 FVKESK come from the germline V gene. The CDR3 nucleotides read TGTGCCAGCAGCCACGCTCGGGGTTTCGGCTACACCTTC. This translates into CASSHARGFGYTF.

V is TRBV6-1 and J is TRBJ2-7; D is undetermined. Germline loops: CDR1 MNHNS, CDR2 SASEGT. The ends were cut back, 6 bases at V and 2 bases at J, with 8 bases in the middle. This CDR3 is built from 12 residues. As DNA, the CDR3 is TGTGCCAGCAGCGACACAACCTACGAGCAGTACTTC. It specifies CASSDTTYEQYF.

The rearrangement joins TRBV5-4 to TRBJ1-4, with D tentatively TRBD1 (5 bases). The CDR3 spans 16 residues. Looked up from germline, CDR1 is SGHNT and CDR2 is YYREEE (reference sequence). Trimming shortened V by 3 bases and J by 7 bases, and 19 bases separated the two germline ends. CDR3 region: CASSWGGLSGGEKLFF. As DNA, the CDR3 is TGTGCCAGCAGCTGGGGGGGACTTAGCGGAGGTGAAAAACTGTTTTTT.